This is a list of T cell receptor beta chains from one sample in a study of T cells in Graves' hyperthyroidism and ophthalmopathy. TCRdb independently ran MiXCR on the multiplex PCR reads; one entry per CDR3 protein. The repertoire consists of under 130,000 distinct CDR3 sequences, with 40% to 50% occurring once and the leading ten covering 20% to 30%. Sequences were obtained from blood. These receptors came from a man aged 40-49 years with Graves' hyperthyroidism. Each CDR3 is given with its conserved first and last residue. A D gene is named only where the DNA matches it firmly. For some rows the clone size is stated as once, few or many, or as a class when expanded; others skip it.

>once|TRBJ1-5|TRBV19|.
CASSASIGYSNQPQHF
TGTGCCAGTAGTGCTAGCATCGGGTATAGCAATCAGCCCCAGCATTTT
>.|TRBJ1-1|TRBV2|.
CASSKMSTGAFF
TGTGCCAGCAGTAAAATGAGCACTGGAGCTTTCTTT
>.|TRBJ2-3|TRBV7-9|.
CASSLVDDNEQYF
TGTGCCAGCAGCTTAGTAGACGACAATGAGCAGTATTTT
>.|TRBJ1-1|TRBV20-1|.
CSARGHHATNEAFF
TGCAGTGCTAGAGGCCACCATGCAACGAATGAAGCTTTCTTT
>once|TRBJ1-2|TRBV7-2|.
CASSHGLGPEGYTF
TGTGCCAGCAGCCATGGACTAGGACCCGAGGGCTACACCTTC
>.|TRBJ2-2|TRBV7-2|.
CASAPGLLSGELFF
TGTGCCAGCGCACCGGGACTCCTGAGCGGGGAGCTGTTTTTT
>many|TRBJ2-2|TRBV7-2|.
CASSHALNTGELFF
TGTGCCAGCAGCCATGCCCTAAACACCGGGGAGCTGTTTTTT
>.|TRBJ1-2|TRBV2|.
CASSEIRGGYGYTF
TGTGCCAGCAGTGAAATTCGGGGGGGCTATGGCTACACCTTC
>.|TRBJ1-5|TRBV15|TRBD1
CATSRELQGGTGDQPQHF
TGTGCCACCAGCAGAGAACTTCAGGGGGGGACCGGGGATCAGCCCCAGCATTTT
>.|TRBJ2-1|TRBV7-4|TRBD1
CASRPRDRAYEQFF
TGTGCCAGCAGACCGCGGGACAGGGCGTACGAGCAGTTCTTC